This T cell receptor beta chain derives from a study of blood T cell repertoires in COVID-19. Background on the study: The origin of the acute and convalescent COVID-19 samples was the United States, Italy and Spain. PBMCs, B-cell-depleted T cells, or T cells provided the cDNA or gDNA that made up the material.

How the authors handled the data: The assay estimated nucleated cells by amplifying reference gene primers. Sequencing used immunoSEQ multiplex PCR; TCRdb keeps in-frame clones, though not all of them. The V and J calls and the clone size are those of that table, but D and trimming were determined from the DNA. Among 90,000 to 130,000 clones listed, 75% to 90% were seen once. CDR3 size: 14 residues. In germline, CDR1 is MNHEY, CDR2 SVGAGI. Trimming removed 2 bases at V and 2 bases at J, with 10 bases between. This receptor was identified in a woman between 65 and 79 years old with acute or convalescent COVID-19. V is TRBV6-5 and J is TRBJ2-7; D is undetermined. The sample comprised peripheral blood. The chain's CDR3 is CASSYGSGPYEQYF. DNA for the CDR3: TGTGCCAGCAGTTACGGGTCAGGCCCCTACGAGCAGTACTTC.